This T cell receptor (beta chain) is drawn from a study of shared clonotypes between healthy human individuals. Profiling relied on immunoSEQ multiplex PCR, and the TCRdb table lists in-frame clones only, not all of them. The data contain about 1 million clones, more than 65% of them seen just once; the ten biggest clones take up about 1.5%. Findings of the study overall: Memory subsets had estimated richness that was generally smaller than that of naive subsets.

In germline, CDR1 is MGHRA, CDR2 YSYEKL. CDR3 length equals 18 residues. Trimming took off 0 bases at V and 6 bases at J, with 21 bases between the two ends. Comments on this clone: Its specificity is unknown.

This TCR came from a man between 18 and 29 years old in good health. The material sequenced was memory CD4+ T cells sorted from blood. Subset in this sample: CD45RA-negative fraction. The rearrangement joins TRBV4-1 to TRBJ1-5; D possibly corresponds to TRBD1 (5 bases). CDR3 amino acids: CASSQEESRGVSSQPQHF. CDR3 nucleotide sequence: TGCGCCAGCAGCCAAGAAGAATCCCGGGGGGTTTCGTCTCAGCCCCAGCATTTT.